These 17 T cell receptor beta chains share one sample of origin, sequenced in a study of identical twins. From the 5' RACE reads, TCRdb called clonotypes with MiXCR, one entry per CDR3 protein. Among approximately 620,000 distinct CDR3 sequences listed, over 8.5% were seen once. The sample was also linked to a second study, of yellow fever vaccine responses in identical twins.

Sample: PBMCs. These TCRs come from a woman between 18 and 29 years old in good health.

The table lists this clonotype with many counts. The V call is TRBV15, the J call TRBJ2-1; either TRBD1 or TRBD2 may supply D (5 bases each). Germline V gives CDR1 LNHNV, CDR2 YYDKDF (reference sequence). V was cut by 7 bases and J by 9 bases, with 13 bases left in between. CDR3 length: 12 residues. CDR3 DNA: TGTGCCACCAACTCCGGGACCGGTGAGCAGTTCTTC. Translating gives CATNSGTGEQFF. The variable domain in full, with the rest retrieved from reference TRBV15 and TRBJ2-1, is DAMVIQNPRYQVTQFGKPVTLSCSQTLNHNVMYWYQQKSSQAPKLLFHYYDKDFNNEADTPDNFQSRRPNTSFCFLDIRSPGLGDTAMYLCATNSGTGEQFFGPGTRLTVL.

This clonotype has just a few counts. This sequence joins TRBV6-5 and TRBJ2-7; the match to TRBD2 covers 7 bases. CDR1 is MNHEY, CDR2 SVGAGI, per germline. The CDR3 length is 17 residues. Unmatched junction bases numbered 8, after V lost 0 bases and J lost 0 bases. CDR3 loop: CASSYSGALADSYEQYF. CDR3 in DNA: TGTGCCAGCAGTTACTCCGGTGCTCTAGCGGACTCCTACGAGCAGTACTTC.

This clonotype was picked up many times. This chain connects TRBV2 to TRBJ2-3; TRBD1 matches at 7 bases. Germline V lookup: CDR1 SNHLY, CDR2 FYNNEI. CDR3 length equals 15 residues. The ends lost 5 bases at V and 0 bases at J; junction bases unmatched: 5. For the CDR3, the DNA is TGTGCCAGCAGTCGACGACAGGGCAGCACAGATACGCAGTATTTT. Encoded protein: CASSRRQGSTDTQYF.

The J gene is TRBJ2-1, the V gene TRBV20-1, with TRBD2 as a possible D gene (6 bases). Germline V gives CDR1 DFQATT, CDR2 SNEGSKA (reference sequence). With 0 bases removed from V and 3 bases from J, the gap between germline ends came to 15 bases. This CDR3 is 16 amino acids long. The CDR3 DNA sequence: TGCAGTGCTAGAGATCTGGCTAGCGATATCTACAATGAGCAGTTCTTC. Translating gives CSARDLASDIYNEQFF.

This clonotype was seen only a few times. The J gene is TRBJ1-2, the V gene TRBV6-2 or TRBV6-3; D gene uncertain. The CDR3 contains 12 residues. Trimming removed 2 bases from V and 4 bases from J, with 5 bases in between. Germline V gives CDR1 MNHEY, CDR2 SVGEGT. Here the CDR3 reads CASSYGPYGYTF. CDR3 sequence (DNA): TGTGCCAGCAGTTACGGGCCCTATGGCTACACCTTC.

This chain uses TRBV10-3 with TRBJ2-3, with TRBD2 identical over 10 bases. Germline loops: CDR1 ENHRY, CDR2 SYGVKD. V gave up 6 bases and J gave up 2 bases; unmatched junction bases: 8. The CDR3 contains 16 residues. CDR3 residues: CAISYGLAGATDTQYF. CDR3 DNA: TGTGCCATCAGCTACGGCCTAGCGGGAGCCACAGATACGCAGTATTTT.

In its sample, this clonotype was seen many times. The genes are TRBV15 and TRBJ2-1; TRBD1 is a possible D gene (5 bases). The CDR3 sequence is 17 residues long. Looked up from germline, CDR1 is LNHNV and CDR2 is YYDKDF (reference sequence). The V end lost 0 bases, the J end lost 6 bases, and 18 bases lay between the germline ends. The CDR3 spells CATSRDGIVIRGNEQFF. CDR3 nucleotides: TGTGCCACCAGCAGAGACGGAATCGTAATTAGGGGCAATGAGCAGTTCTTC.

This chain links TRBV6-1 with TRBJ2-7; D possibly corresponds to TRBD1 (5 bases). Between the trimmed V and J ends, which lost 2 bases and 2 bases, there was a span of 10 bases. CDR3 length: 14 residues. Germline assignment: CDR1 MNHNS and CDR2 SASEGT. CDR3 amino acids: CASSENRSPYEQYF. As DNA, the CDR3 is TGTGCCAGCAGTGAAAACAGGTCCCCCTACGAGCAGTACTTC.

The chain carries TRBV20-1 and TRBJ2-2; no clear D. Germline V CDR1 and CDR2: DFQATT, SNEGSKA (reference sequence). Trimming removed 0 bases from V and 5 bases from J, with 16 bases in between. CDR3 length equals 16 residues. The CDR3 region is CSARDQRTALTGELFF. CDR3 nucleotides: TGCAGTGCTAGAGATCAAAGGACGGCGCTTACCGGGGAGCTGTTTTTT.

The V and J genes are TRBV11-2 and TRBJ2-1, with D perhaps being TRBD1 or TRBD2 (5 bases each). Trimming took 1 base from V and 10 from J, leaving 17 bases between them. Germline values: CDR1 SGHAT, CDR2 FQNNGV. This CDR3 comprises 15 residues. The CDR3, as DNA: TGTGCCAGCAGCTTAGTAGCCCCTGGGGGTGGAGAGCAGTTCTTC. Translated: CASSLVAPGGGEQFF.

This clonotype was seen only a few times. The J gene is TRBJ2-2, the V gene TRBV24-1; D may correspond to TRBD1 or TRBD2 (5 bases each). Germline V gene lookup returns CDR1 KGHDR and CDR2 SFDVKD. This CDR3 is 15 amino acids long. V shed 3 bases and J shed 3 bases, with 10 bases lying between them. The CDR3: CATSDGTIDTGELFF. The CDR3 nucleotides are TGTGCCACCAGTGATGGGACGATCGACACCGGGGAGCTGTTTTTT.

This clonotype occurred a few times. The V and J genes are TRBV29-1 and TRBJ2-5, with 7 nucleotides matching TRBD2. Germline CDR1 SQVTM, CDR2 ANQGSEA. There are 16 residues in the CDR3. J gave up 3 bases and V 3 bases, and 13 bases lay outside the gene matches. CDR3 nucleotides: TGCAGCGTTGAGCTGACGGGGGGAGTAAGAAAAGAGACCCAGTACTTC. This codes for CSVELTGGVRKETQYF.

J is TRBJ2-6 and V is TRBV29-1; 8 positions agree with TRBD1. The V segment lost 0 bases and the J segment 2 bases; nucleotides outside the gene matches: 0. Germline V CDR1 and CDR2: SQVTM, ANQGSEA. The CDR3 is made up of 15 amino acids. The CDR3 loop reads CSVEDRGPGANVLTF. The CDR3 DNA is TGCAGCGTTGAAGACAGGGGGCCTGGGGCCAACGTCCTGACTTTC.

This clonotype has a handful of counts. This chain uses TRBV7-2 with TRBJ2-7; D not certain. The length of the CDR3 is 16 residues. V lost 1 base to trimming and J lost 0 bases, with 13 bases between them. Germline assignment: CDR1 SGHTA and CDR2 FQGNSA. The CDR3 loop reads CASSLVGRGYSYEQYF. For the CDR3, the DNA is TGTGCCAGCAGCTTAGTAGGCAGAGGATACTCCTACGAGCAGTACTTC.

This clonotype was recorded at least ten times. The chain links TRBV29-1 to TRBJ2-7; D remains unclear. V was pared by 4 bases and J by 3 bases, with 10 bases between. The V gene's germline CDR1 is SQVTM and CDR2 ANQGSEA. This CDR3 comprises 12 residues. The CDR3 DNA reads TGCAGCGTTGTAGTCCAGAACTACGAGCAGTACTTC. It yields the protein CSVVVQNYEQYF.

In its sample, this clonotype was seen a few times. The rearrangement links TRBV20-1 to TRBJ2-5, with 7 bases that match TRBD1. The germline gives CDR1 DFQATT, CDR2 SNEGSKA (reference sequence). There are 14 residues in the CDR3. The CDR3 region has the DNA TGCAGCGTTCCTTTGACAGGGATACGGGAGACCCAGTACTTC. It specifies CSVPLTGIRETQYF.

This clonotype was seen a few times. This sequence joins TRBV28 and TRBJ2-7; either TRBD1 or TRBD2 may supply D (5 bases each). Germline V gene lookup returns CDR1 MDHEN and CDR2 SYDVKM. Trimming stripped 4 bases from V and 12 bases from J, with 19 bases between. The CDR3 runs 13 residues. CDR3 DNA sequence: TGTGCCAGCAGTTACCGGGGCGCTACTACGGGGTACTTC. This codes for CASSYRGATTGYF.